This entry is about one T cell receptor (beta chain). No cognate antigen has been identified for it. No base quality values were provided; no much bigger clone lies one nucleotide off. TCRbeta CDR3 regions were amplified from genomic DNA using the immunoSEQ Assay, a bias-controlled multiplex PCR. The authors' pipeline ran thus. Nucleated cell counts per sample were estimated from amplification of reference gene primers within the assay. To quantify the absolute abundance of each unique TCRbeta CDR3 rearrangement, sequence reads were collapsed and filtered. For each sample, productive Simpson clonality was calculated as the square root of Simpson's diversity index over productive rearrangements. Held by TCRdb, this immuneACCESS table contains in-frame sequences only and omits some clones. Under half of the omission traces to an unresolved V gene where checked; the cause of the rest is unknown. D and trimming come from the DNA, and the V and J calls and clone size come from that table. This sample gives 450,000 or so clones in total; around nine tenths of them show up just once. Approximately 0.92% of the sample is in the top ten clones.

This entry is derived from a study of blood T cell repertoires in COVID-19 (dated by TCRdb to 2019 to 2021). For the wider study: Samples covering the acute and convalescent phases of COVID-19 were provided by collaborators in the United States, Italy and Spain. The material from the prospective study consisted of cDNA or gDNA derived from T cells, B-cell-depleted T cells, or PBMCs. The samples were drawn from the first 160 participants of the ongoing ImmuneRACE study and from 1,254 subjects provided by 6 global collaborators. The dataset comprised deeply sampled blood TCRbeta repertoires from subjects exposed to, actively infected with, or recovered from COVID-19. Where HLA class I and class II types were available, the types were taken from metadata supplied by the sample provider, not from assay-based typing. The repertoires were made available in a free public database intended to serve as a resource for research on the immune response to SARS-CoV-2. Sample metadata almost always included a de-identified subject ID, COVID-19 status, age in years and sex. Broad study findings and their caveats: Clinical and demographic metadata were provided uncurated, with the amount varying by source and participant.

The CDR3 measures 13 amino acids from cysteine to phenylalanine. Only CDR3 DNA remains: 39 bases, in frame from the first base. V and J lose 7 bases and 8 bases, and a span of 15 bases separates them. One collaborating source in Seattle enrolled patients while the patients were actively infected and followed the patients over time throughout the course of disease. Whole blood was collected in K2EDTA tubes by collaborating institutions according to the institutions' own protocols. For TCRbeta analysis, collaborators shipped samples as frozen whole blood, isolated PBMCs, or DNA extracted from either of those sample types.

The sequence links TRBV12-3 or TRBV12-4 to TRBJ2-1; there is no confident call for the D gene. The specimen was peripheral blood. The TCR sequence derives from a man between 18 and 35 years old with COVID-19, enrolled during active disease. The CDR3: CASTPSLAYEQFF. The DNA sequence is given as TGTGCCAGCACCCCTTCATTAGCCTATGAGCAGTTCTTC.